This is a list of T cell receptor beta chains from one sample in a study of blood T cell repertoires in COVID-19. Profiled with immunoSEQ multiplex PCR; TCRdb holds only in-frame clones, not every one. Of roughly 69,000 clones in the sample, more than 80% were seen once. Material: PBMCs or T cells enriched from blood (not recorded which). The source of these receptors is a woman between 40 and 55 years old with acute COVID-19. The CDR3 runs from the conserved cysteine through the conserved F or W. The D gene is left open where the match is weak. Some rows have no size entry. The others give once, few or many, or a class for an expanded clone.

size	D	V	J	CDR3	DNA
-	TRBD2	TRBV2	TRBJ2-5	CASGGASGRETQYF	TGTGCCAGTGGCGGGGCTAGCGGCCGAGAGACCCAGTACTTC
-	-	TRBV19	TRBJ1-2	CASSRSAGFQSIDGYTF	TGTGCCAGTAGTAGGTCCGCGGGATTCCAGTCGATCGATGGCTACACCTTC
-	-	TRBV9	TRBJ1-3	CASSVGSGGGNTIYF	TGTGCCAGCAGCGTAGGTTCTGGGGGCGGAAACACCATATATTTT
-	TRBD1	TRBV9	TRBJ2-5	CASSPLDRVETQYF	TGTGCCAGCAGCCCCCTGGACAGGGTGGAGACCCAGTACTTC
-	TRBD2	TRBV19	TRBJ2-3	CASRSGGTDTQYF	TGTGCCAGTAGGAGCGGGGGGACAGATACGCAGTATTTT
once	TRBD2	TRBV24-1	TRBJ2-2	CATSDPTSGNIRAGELFF	TGTGCCACCAGTGACCCGACTAGCGGCAACATTCGGGCCGGGGAGCTGTTTTTT
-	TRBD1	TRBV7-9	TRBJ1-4	CASSLTTQGGEKLFF	TGTGCCAGCAGCTTAACAACACAGGGGGGAGAAAAACTGTTTTTT
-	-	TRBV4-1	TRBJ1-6	CASSSWTQNNSPLHF	TGCGCCAGCAGCTCCTGGACACAGAATAATTCACCCCTCCACTTT
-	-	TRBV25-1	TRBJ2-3	CASSWGGATDTQYF	TGTGCCAGCTCTTGGGGGGGGGCTACAGATACGCAGTATTTT
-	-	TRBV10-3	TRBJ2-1	CAISAIGGGAYNEQFF	TGTGCCATCAGTGCCATAGGGGGGGGCGCCTACAATGAGCAGTTCTTC
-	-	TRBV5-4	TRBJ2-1	CASSPGDGGPYNEQFF	TGTGCCAGCAGCCCGGGGGACGGGGGTCCCTACAATGAGCAGTTCTTC
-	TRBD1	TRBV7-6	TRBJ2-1	CASSSPGQGNEQFF	TGTGCCAGCAGCTCGCCGGGACAGGGCAATGAGCAGTTCTTC
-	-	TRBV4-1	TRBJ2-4	CASSQDGAGLVKNIQYF	TGCGCCAGCAGCCAAGACGGGGCGGGGTTGGTCAAAAACATTCAGTACTTC
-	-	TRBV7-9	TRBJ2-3	CASSSGTSPDTQYF	TGTGCCAGCAGCTCTGGGACTTCGCCAGATACGCAGTATTTT
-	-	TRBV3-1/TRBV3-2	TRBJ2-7	CASSGTGNEQYF	TGTGCCAGCAGCGGGACTGGGAACGAGCAGTACTTC
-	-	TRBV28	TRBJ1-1	CASRTRQVSTEAFF	TGTGCCAGCAGAACAAGACAGGTTTCCACTGAAGCTTTCTTT
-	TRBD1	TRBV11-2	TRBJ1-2	CASSPKGALGYTF	TGTGCCAGCAGCCCGAAGGGGGCGTTGGGCTACACCTTC
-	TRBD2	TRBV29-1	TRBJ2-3	CSAPGTSGSTDTQYF	TGCAGCGCCCCCGGGACTAGCGGTAGCACAGATACGCAGTATTTT
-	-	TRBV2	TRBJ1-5	CASRGEDQPQHF	TGTGCCAGCAGGGGAGAGGATCAGCCCCAGCATTTT
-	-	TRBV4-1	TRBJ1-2	CASSQSNLAGLEGRYGYTF	TGCGCCAGCAGCCAAAGCAACCTCGCAGGGTTGGAGGGTCGCTATGGCTACACCTTC
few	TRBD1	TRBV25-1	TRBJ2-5	CASSEYTRTGQETQYF	TGTGCCAGCAGTGAATATACAAGGACAGGCCAAGAGACCCAGTACTTC
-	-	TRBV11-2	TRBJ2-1	CASNTRRNEQFF	TGTGCCAGCAACACTAGGCGGAATGAGCAGTTCTTC
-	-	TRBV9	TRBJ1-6	CASSGQGISNSPLHF	TGTGCCAGCAGCGGGCAGGGAATCTCGAATTCACCCCTCCACTTT
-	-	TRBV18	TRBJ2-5	CASSPAFGETQYF	TGTGCCAGCTCACCAGCCTTCGGGGAGACCCAGTACTTC